This T cell receptor beta chain was documented in a study of a mutant IDH1 vaccine in newly diagnosed glioma. On the study more broadly: All eight of the vaccinations patients received fell in weeks 1, 3, 5, 7, 11, 15, 19 and 23. Vaccines were first given 4-6 weeks after radiotherapy alone, or with temozolomide cycles. Points from the study as a whole: Detectable vaccine-induced immune responses arose in over 90% of patients.

TCRdb's table, derived via immunoSEQ multiplex PCR, lists solely in-frame clones and lacks some. The sample comprises under 150,000 clones, about nine tenths of which are singletons, and around 0.6% rests with the top ten. With regard to this clone: Its target is not known.

Sample time point: week 11, during vaccination. The investigators gave 300 ug of mutant IDH1 20-mer peptide in each vaccine dose, together with topical imiquimod. Tumors from donors were new WHO grade 3 or 4 IDH1-mutant astrocytomas with ATRX loss. The CDR3 totals 15 residues. Trimming removed 7 bases from V and 4 bases from J, with 16 bases in between. From germline, CDR1 is SGHAT and CDR2 FQNNGV. The V call is TRBV11-2, the J call TRBJ1-4; D may be TRBD1 (5 bases). Here the sequenced sample was PBMCs, taken from a glioma patient whose treatment included an IDH1 peptide vaccine. The receptor's source is a woman between 45 and 60 years old with glioma. CDR3 bases: TGTGCCAGCACCTTTATAGGGGCGGGTAATGAAAAACTGTTTTTT. This gives the protein CASTFIGAGNEKLFF.